Listed below are T cell receptor beta chains from one sample, sequenced in a study of blood T cell repertoires in COVID-19. Measured with immunoSEQ multiplex PCR; TCRdb has only the in-frame clones, and not every one. This table has around 90,000 clones, over 80% appearing once. Sequenced: peripheral blood. Receptors originate from a woman aged 55-75 years with active COVID-19. Each CDR3 is given with its conserved first and last residue. The D gene is left open where the match is weak. Clone size appears in some rows only: once, few, many, or a class for an expanded clone.

clone_size,cdr3_length,v_call,d_call,j_call,cdr3_nt,cdr3_aa
.,16,TRBV6-5,.,TRBJ1-6,TGTGCCAGCAGTTACTCGTCCGGCAGGGGAAATTCACCCCTCCACTTT,CASSYSSGRGNSPLHF
.,16,TRBV24-1,TRBD1,TRBJ2-5,TGTGCCACCAGTGGGAAAGGGACAGGCCCCCCGGAGACCCAGTACTTC,CATSGKGTGPPETQYF
.,17,TRBV7-9,TRBD1,TRBJ1-2,TGTGCCAGCAGCCCAAACTCCCCACGACAGGGTCTGAAAGGCTACACCTTC,CASSPNSPRQGLKGYTF
.,14,TRBV19,TRBD1,TRBJ1-1,TGTGCCAGTAGTACTTCGACAGGGGGCATTTCGACTTTCTTT,CASSTSTGGISTFF
.,16,TRBV28,TRBD1,TRBJ2-5,TGTGCCAGCGGCCGATCGGGACAGCTTATTCAAGAGACCCAGTACTTC,CASGRSGQLIQETQYF
.,13,TRBV5-6,TRBD1,TRBJ2-1,TGTGCCAGCAGCTCGACAGGGTGGAATGAGCAGTTCTTC,CASSSTGWNEQFF
.,13,TRBV10-2,.,TRBJ1-5,TGCGCCAGCAGCGACGGGGGGAATCAGCCCCAGCATTTT,CASSDGGNQPQHF
.,14,TRBV9,.,TRBJ1-2,TGTGCCAGCAGCGTAGATCAGGCGAGAATGGGCTACACCTTC,CASSVDQARMGYTF
.,15,TRBV7-2,.,TRBJ1-1,TGTGCCAGCAGCTTTCGGCAGGGGATGAACACTGAAGCTTTCTTT,CASSFRQGMNTEAFF
.,15,TRBV23-1,.,TRBJ2-5,TGCGCCAGCAGTCAATTTGGGTCAGGGAAAGAGACCCAGTACTTC,CASSQFGSGKETQYF
.,14,TRBV6-5,.,TRBJ2-5,TGTGCCAGCAGACCCGACTTGAGCAGAGCGGCCCAGTACTTC,CASRPDLSRAAQYF
.,16,TRBV7-8,.,TRBJ2-3,TGTGCCAGCAGCTTCTGGGGCACCACTAGCACAGATACGCAGTATTTT,CASSFWGTTSTDTQYF
.,16,TRBV6-1,TRBD1,TRBJ2-1,TGTGCCAGCAGTGGAACGACAGGGGGGACCTACAATGAGCAGTTCTTC,CASSGTTGGTYNEQFF
few,15,TRBV27,TRBD1,TRBJ1-6,TGTGCCAGCAGTGTGACAGGGGTATATAATTCACCCCTCCACTTT,CASSVTGVYNSPLHF
once,14,TRBV9,.,TRBJ2-5,TGTGCCAGCAGCGTAGATCTTAACAGAGAGACCCAGTACTTC,CASSVDLNRETQYF
.,16,TRBV28,TRBD1,TRBJ1-1,TGTGCCAGCAGTACCGGACAGGGGAAGGTGTACACTGAAGCTTTCTTT,CASSTGQGKVYTEAFF
.,12,TRBV10-2,.,TRBJ2-7,TGCGCCAGCAGTGAAGGAGGCTACGAGCAGTACTTC,CASSEGGYEQYF